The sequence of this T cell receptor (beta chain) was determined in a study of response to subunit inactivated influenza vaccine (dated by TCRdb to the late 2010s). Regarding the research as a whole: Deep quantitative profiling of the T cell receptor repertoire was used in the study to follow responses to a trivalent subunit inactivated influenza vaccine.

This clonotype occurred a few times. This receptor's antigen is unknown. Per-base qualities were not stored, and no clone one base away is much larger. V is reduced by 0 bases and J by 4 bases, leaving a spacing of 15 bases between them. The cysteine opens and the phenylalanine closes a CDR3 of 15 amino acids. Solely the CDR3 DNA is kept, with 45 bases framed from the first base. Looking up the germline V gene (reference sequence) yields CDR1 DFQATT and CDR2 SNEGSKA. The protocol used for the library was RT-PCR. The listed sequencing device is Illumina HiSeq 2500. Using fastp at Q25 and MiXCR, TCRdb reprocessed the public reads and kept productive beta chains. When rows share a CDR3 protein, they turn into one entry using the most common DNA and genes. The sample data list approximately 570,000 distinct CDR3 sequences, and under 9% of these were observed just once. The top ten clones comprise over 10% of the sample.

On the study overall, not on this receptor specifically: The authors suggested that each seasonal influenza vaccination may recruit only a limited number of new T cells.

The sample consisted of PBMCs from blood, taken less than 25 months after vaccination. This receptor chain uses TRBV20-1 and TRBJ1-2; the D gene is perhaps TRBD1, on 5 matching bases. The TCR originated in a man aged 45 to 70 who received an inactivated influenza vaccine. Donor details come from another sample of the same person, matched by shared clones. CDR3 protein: CSARDFKGPVYGYTF. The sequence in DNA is TGCAGTGCTAGAGATTTCAAGGGGCCGGTCTATGGCTACACCTTC.